This T cell receptor beta chain comes out of a study of blood T cell repertoires in COVID-19. The V gene lost 1 base and the J gene lost 1 base, with 10 bases spanning the gap. Germline V gene sequence: CDR1 GTSNPN, CDR2 SVGIG (reference sequence). The CDR3 runs to 15 residues. TCRdb's table, derived via immunoSEQ multiplex PCR, lists solely in-frame clones and lacks some. The sample records 140,000 or so clones, just under 85% being singletons. The sequencing sample was made of PBMCs or T cells enriched from blood (not recorded which). The source is a woman in her forties or fifties with acute COVID-19. The chain recombines TRBV30 with TRBJ2-2; the D gene is possibly TRBD1 (7 bases). The CDR3 DNA sequence: TGTGCCTGGAGTGGGGGGGACAGGAACACCGGGGAGCTGTTTTTT. Its protein is CAWSGGDRNTGELFF.